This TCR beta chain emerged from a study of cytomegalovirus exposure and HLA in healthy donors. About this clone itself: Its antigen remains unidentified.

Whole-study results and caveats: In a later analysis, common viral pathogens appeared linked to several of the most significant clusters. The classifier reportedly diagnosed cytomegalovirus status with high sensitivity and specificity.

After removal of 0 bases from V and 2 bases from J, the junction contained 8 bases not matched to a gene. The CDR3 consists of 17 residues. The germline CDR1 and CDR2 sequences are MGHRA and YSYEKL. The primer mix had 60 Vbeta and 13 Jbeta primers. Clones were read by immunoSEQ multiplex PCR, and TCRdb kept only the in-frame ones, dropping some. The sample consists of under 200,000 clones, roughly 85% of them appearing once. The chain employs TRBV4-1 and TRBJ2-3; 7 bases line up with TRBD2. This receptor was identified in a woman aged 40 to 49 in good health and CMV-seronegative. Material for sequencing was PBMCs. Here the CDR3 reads CASSQDGGGGFTDTQYF. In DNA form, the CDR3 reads TGCGCCAGCAGCCAAGATGGAGGCGGGGGTTTCACAGATACGCAGTATTTT.